The next 5 T cell receptor beta chains were all read from a single sample in a study of shared clonotypes between healthy human individuals. Repertoires were generated with immunoSEQ multiplex PCR, while TCRdb's copy carries only in-frame clones and drops some. Here the sample spans a few million clones, 80% to 95% being singletons. What was sequenced was naive CD4+ T cells from PBMCs. The subset: CD45RA+ positively selected. The receptors derive from a young man in good health. Some clones in this sample may be carry-over from other donors' samples.

The chain is built from TRBV27 and TRBJ1-2; 9 bases map to TRBD1. CDR3 size: 15 residues. The junction had 10 bases not matched to a gene; V was cut back by 4 bases and J by 7 bases. Looked up from germline, CDR1 is MNHEY and CDR2 is SMNVEV (reference sequence). The CDR3 DNA follows: TGTGCCAGCAGTTACCCGGGACAGGGCTTCTCTGGCTACACCTTC. Protein product: CASSYPGQGFSGYTF.

The chain employs TRBV9 and TRBJ2-1, with 13 bases matching TRBD2. The CDR3 length is 15 residues. Trimming took 3 bases from V and 8 from J; bases not matched to a gene: 5. The germline V gene encodes CDR1 SGDLS and CDR2 YYNGEE. DNA for the CDR3: TGTGCCAGCAGCGCAGCGGGACTAGCGGGATATGAGCAGTTCTTC. This sequence encodes CASSAAGLAGYEQFF.

The rearrangement links TRBV28 to TRBJ2-3; TRBD1 might be the D (5 bases). Germline CDR1 reads MDHEN; CDR2 reads SYDVKM. The CDR3 has 14 amino acids. The V and J ends lost 6 bases and 0 bases respectively, with 10 bases between them. The CDR3 loop reads CASRKTASTDTQYF. The CDR3 DNA is TGTGCCAGCAGGAAGACAGCTAGCACAGATACGCAGTATTTT.

J is TRBJ2-5 and V is TRBV9, with 9 bases fitting TRBD2. This CDR3 contains 17 residues. Germline values: CDR1 SGDLS, CDR2 YYNGEE. After removal of 0 bases from V and 2 bases from J, the junction contained 8 bases not matched to a gene. The CDR3 coding sequence is TGTGCCAGCAGCGTAGCTCCTAGCGGGGCCGATCAAGAGACCCAGTACTTC. Translating gives CASSVAPSGADQETQYF.

The V gene is TRBV5-1, the J gene TRBJ1-4; no firm D call. The CDR3 contains 14 residues. Germline V lookup: CDR1 SGHRS, CDR2 YFSETQ. The ends were cut back, 5 bases at V and 6 bases at J, with 14 bases in the middle. CDR3 DNA sequence: TGCGCCAGCAGAATAGGTAATCCGGATGAAAAACTGTTTTTT. Its protein product is CASRIGNPDEKLFF.